The 24 T cell receptor beta chains given below trace back to one sample, sequenced in a study of radiation and T cells in renal cell carcinoma. Time point: baseline pretreatment blood. The treatment here: 15 Gy SBRT to primary tumor, nephrectomy 4 weeks later. Using immunoSEQ multiplex PCR, the repertoire was profiled, and TCRdb retains in-frame clones only, with some absent. The table records approximately 63,000 clones, just under 80% of them present only once. Sequenced here: blood, sampled from a patient whose treatment included radiotherapy and nephrectomy. Receptors originate from a man aged 60-69 years with renal cell carcinoma.

Of note for this clone: At one boundary the junction diverges from the germline segment, which might be a read error. The V and J genes are TRBV5-4 and TRBJ2-5; possibly TRBD1 for D (6 bases). The V gene's germline CDR1 is SGHNT and CDR2 YYREEE (reference sequence). This CDR3 is 16 amino acids long. CDR3 loop: CASSPVSLQGPEAQYF. The CDR3 nucleotides are TGTGCCAGCAGCCCGGTGTCTCTACAGGGTCCAGAGGCCCAGTACTTC.

The V gene is TRBV11-3, the J gene TRBJ2-1, with 14 bases identical to TRBD2. CDR3 length: 16 residues. J lost 8 bases, V lost 5 bases, and 8 bases had no gene match. Germline V lookup: CDR1 SGHNT, CDR2 YENEEA. CDR3 DNA sequence: TGTGCCAGCAGCCCCGGGACTAGCGGGAGCAGGTATGAGCAGTTCTTC. It codes for CASSPGTSGSRYEQFF. The full variable domain, completed using reference TRBV11-3 and TRBJ2-1, is EAGVVQSPRYKIIEKKQPVAFWCNPISGHNTLYWYLQNLGQGPELLIRYENEEAVDDSQLPKDRFSAERLKGVDSTLKIQPAELGDSAVYLCASSPGTSGSRYEQFFGPGTRLTVL.

This clone was detected only a few times. The chain has TRBV7-6 and TRBJ2-3; the D is unclear. The germline gives CDR1 SGHVS, CDR2 FNYEAQ. The CDR3 runs to 13 residues. Trimming removed 5 bases from V and 6 bases from J, with 12 bases in between. The CDR3 reads CASSPGPYDTQYF. In nucleotides, the CDR3 is TGTGCCAGCAGCCCCGGGCCGTACGATACGCAGTATTTT.

The chain is built from TRBV5-1 and TRBJ2-2; 7 nucleotides line up with TRBD2. Trimming at V came to 1 base and at J to 0 bases, leaving 0 bases not matched to a gene. Germline assignment: CDR1 SGHRS and CDR2 YFSETQ. CDR3 length equals 15 residues. CDR3 protein: CASSLSGANTGELFF. The CDR3, as DNA: TGCGCCAGCAGCTTGAGCGGGGCGAACACCGGGGAGCTGTTTTTT.

The rearrangement links TRBV5-6 to TRBJ2-7; no firm D call. The CDR3 covers 12 residues. V lost 3 bases and J lost 4, with 8 bases in between. Germline V gene data show CDR1 as SGHDT and CDR2 as YYEEEE. The CDR3 reads CASSSEEYEQYV. The CDR3, as DNA: TGTGCCAGCAGCTCCGAGGAGTACGAGCAGTACGTC.

V is TRBV9 and J is TRBJ2-5; D perhaps matches TRBD2 (6 bases). V gave up 3 bases and J gave up 2 bases, with 11 bases separating them. Germline V gives CDR1 SGDLS, CDR2 YYNGEE. This CDR3 contains 14 residues. In DNA form, the CDR3 reads TGTGCCAGCAGCGCGGGACTGATACAAGAGACCCAGTACTTC. Protein sequence: CASSAGLIQETQYF.

Regarding this clone: A much larger clone differs from this one at a single base, so this may be a read error. The J gene is TRBJ1-1, the V gene TRBV6-5; a weak D match, TRBD1 (5 bases). V lost 2 bases and J lost 2, with 6 bases in between. The CDR3 runs to 13 residues. The germline V gene has CDR1 MNHEY and CDR2 SVGAGI. This chain's CDR3 is CASSYGGNTEAFF. CDR3 DNA sequence: TGTGCCAGCAGTTACGGGGGTAACACTGAAGCTTTCTTT.

The genes are TRBV19 and TRBJ2-2; D unresolved. This CDR3 region has 14 residues. Germline V gene lookup returns CDR1 LNHDA and CDR2 SQIVND (reference sequence). Between the trimmed V and J ends, which lost 5 bases and 3 bases, there was a span of 10 bases. The CDR3 sequence: CASSFQSDTGELFF. CDR3 coding DNA: TGTGCCAGTAGTTTCCAGAGCGACACCGGGGAGCTGTTTTTT.

This chain links TRBV28 with TRBJ2-1, with TRBD2 matching 9 bases. The trim removed 1 base at V and 10 bases at J, leaving 8 bases unmatched. The CDR3 sequence is 15 residues long. Germline lookup yields CDR1 MDHEN and CDR2 SYDVKM. As DNA, the CDR3 is TGTGCCAGCAGTTTATTCGGCGGGAGGGCGGGAGAGCAGTTCTTC. This encodes CASSLFGGRAGEQFF.

The CDR3 DNA reads as TGTGCCTGGAGTGTGCCGACAGGGGGTGGTGAAAAACTGTTTTTT. This sequence encodes CAWSVPTGGGEKLFF. This sequence joins TRBV30 and TRBJ1-4, with 9 bases fitting TRBD1. The CDR3 runs to 15 residues. CDR1 and CDR2 from the germline V gene are GTSNPN and SVGIG (reference sequence). J gave up 7 bases and V 0 bases, and 6 bases lay outside the gene matches.

This clone appeared once. The rearrangement joins TRBV5-1 to TRBJ1-4; D perhaps matches TRBD1 (6 bases). V shed 0 bases and J shed 8 bases, with 11 bases lying between them. The CDR3 has 14 residues. From germline, CDR1 is SGHRS and CDR2 YFSETQ. The CDR3 is CASSLEGGWEKLFF. CDR3 DNA: TGCGCCAGCAGCTTGGAGGGGGGTTGGGAAAAACTGTTTTTT.

The chain is built from TRBV21-1 and TRBJ2-2; the D call in the table, TRBD2, was not verified against the DNA. TRBV21-1 is designated a pseudogene. The CDR3 consists of 17 residues. CDR3 nucleotides: TGTGCCAGCAGCCCGGGACTAGCGGGAGGGCCCACCGGGGAGCTGTTTTTT. This codes for CASSPGLAGGPTGELFF.

This chain uses TRBV21-1 with TRBJ1-5; TRBD1, the table's D call, was not compared with the DNA. TRBV21-1 is tagged as a pseudogene. The CDR3 consists of 17 residues. The CDR3 loop is CASSKVGDRIFNQPQHF. CDR3 DNA: TGTGCCAGCAGCAAAGTGGGGGACAGGATTTTCAATCAGCCCCAGCATTTT.

The chain uses TRBV6-4 and TRBJ1-2; the D is unclear. V shed 6 bases and J shed 7 bases, with 18 bases lying between them. Per germline, CDR1 MRHNA and CDR2 SNTAGT. This CDR3 is built from 14 residues. CDR3: CASSPFREVGGYTF. Written as DNA, the CDR3 is TGTGCCAGCAGCCCGTTCCGGGAGGTTGGTGGCTACACCTTC.

J is TRBJ1-1 and V is TRBV5-1; the D gene is possibly TRBD1 (5 bases). Trimming removed 5 bases at V and 7 bases at J, with 12 bases between. From germline, CDR1 is SGHRS and CDR2 YFSETQ. CDR3 size: 12 residues. CDR3 sequence (DNA): TGCGCCAGCAGACCTGACAGAGATGAAGCTTTCTTT. It is translated as CASRPDRDEAFF.

This clone was seen just once. This sequence joins TRBV7-9 and TRBJ2-7, with TRBD1 identical over 9 bases. The CDR3 has 15 amino acids. Germline CDR1 SEHNR, CDR2 FQNEAQ (reference sequence). The V gene end was trimmed by 5 bases and the J gene end by 2 bases; junction bases not matched to a gene: 7. The CDR3 protein is CASSRGTGWAYEQYV. The CDR3 nucleotides are TGTGCCAGCAGCCGGGGGACAGGGTGGGCCTACGAGCAGTACGTC.

The chain has TRBV9 and TRBJ2-7, with unresolved D. Trimming removed 0 bases at V and 1 base at J, with 5 bases between. From germline, CDR1 is SGDLS and CDR2 YYNGEE. The CDR3 sequence is 13 residues long. CDR3 sequence reads: CASSVDLSYEQYF. The CDR3 nucleotides read TGTGCCAGCAGCGTAGACCTATCCTACGAGCAGTACTTC. The entire variable domain, with the rest obtained from reference TRBV9 and TRBJ2-7, is as follows: DSGVTQTPKHLITATGQRVTLRCSPRSGDLSVYWYQQSLDQGLQFLIQYYNGEERAKGNILERFSAQQFPDLHSELNLSSLELGDSALYFCASSVDLSYEQYFGPGTRLTVT.

This clone was found a few times. This chain joins TRBV29-1 and TRBJ1-1, with 10 bases matching TRBD1. Germline trimming cut 7 bases from V and 5 bases from J; bases unmatched to any gene: 7. This CDR3 is 13 amino acids long. Germline CDR1 SQVTM, CDR2 ANQGSEA. CDR3 amino acids: CSARTGGSTEAFF. CDR3 sequence (DNA): TGCAGCGCCAGGACAGGGGGAAGTACTGAAGCTTTCTTT. Looking up the rest from reference TRBV29-1 and TRBJ1-1 gives the full variable domain: SAVISQKPSRDICQRGTSLTIQCQVDSQVTMMFWYRQQPGQSLTLIATANQGSEATYESGFVIDKFPISRPNLTFSTLTVSNMSPEDSSIYLCSARTGGSTEAFFGQGTRLTVV.

V is TRBV2 and J is TRBJ1-5; 9 bases align to TRBD1. The CDR3 runs to 13 residues. Looked up from germline, CDR1 is SNHLY and CDR2 is FYNNEI. V lost 8 bases, J lost 5 bases, and 4 bases stayed unmatched. In nucleotides, the CDR3 is TGTGCCAGCGGACAGGGGAAGGATCAGCCCCAGCATTTT. The encoded protein is CASGQGKDQPQHF.

The V and J genes are TRBV4-2 and TRBJ2-1, with 7 bases fitting TRBD2. The V gene's germline CDR1 is LGHNA and CDR2 YNFKEQ. Losses at the gene ends were 2 bases for V and 0 bases for J; bases not matched to a gene: 7. The CDR3 runs 17 residues. In DNA, the CDR3 is TGTGCCAGCAGCCAACCTTCAATAGCGGGCTCCTACAATGAGCAGTTCTTC. Translating gives CASSQPSIAGSYNEQFF.

DNA of the CDR3: TGTGCCAGCAGCAAAGGGAGGGGAGAGACCCAGTACTTC. Its protein is CASSKGRGETQYF. The V and J genes are TRBV7-9 and TRBJ2-5; 7 bases line up with TRBD2. CDR3 length: 13 amino acids. Trimming removed 5 bases from V and 4 bases from J; junction bases left unmatched: 4. Per germline, CDR1 SEHNR and CDR2 FQNEAQ (reference sequence).

This clone was seen a handful of times. The chain joins TRBV5-6 to TRBJ2-1; 8 bases are shared with TRBD2. The CDR3 spans 15 residues. The germline CDR1 and CDR2 sequences are SGHDT and YYEEEE. Losses at the gene ends were 2 bases for V and 2 bases for J; bases not matched to a gene: 3. The CDR3 protein is CASSFSGVPYNEQFF. The CDR3 region has the DNA TGTGCCAGCAGCTTTAGCGGGGTTCCCTACAATGAGCAGTTCTTC.

J is TRBJ2-1 and V is TRBV12-5; 10 nucleotides agree with TRBD2. This CDR3 comprises 17 residues. J gave up 6 bases and V 1 base, and 9 bases lay outside the gene matches. Per the germline V gene, CDR1 is LGHNT and CDR2 is FRNRAP. CDR3 coding DNA: TGTGCTAGTGGTTTGGGAGCACTAGCGGGAACGAGCAATGAGCAGTTCTTC. It specifies CASGLGALAGTSNEQFF.

The V gene is TRBV4-3, the J gene TRBJ2-2, with D maybe TRBD1 (5 bases). Looked up from germline, CDR1 is LGHNA and CDR2 is YSLEER. V lost 0 bases and J lost 7, with 12 bases in between. CDR3 length: 15 amino acids. CDR3 in amino acids: CASSQDWGLSGELFF. The CDR3, as DNA: TGCGCCAGCAGCCAAGATTGGGGCCTGAGCGGGGAGCTGTTTTTT.